A single sample is the source of the 18 T cell receptor beta chains below, sequenced in a study of T cell responses to AZD1222 COVID-19 vaccine. Profiled with immunoSEQ multiplex PCR; TCRdb holds only in-frame clones, not every one. Of fewer than 200,000 clones listed, just under 95% were seen once; the top ten hold 1.6%. The sample in question was peripheral blood, obtained on day 0 of AZD1222 vaccination. All receptors derive from an adult in good health.

The V and J genes are TRBV18 and TRBJ2-7; TRBD1 matches at 7 bases. Looked up from germline, CDR1 is KGHSH and CDR2 is LQKENI. J gave up 5 bases and V 5 bases, and 9 bases lay outside the gene matches. The CDR3 has 14 residues. CDR3 protein: CASSVRQGANEQYF. Written as DNA, the CDR3 is TGTGCCAGCTCAGTCCGACAGGGAGCGAACGAGCAGTACTTC.

The DNA of the CDR3 is TGTGCCAGTAGAGTCAGGACTAGCGGAACGTACGAGCAGTACTTC. Its translation: CASRVRTSGTYEQYF. The gene calls are TRBV19 and TRBJ2-7; 10 bases map to TRBD2. The CDR3 is 15 residues long. Germline assignment: CDR1 LNHDA and CDR2 SQIVND (reference sequence). Losses at the gene ends were 6 bases for V and 4 bases for J; bases not matched to a gene: 9. Supplemented by reference TRBV19 and TRBJ2-7, the full variable domain reads DGGITQSPKYLFRKEGQNVTLSCEQNLNHDAMYWYRQDPGQGLRLIYYSQIVNDFQKGDIAEGYSVSREKKESFPLTVTSAQKNPTAFYLCASRVRTSGTYEQYFGPGTRLTVT.

V and J are TRBV7-8 and TRBJ1-1; D gene unclear. V lost 1 base to trimming and J lost 6 bases, with 9 bases between them. The CDR3 is made up of 13 amino acids. Germline values: CDR1 SGHVS, CDR2 FQNEAQ. The CDR3, as DNA: TGTGCCAGCAGCTTAGGACCCGGCGCTGAAGCTTTCTTT. Translating gives CASSLGPGAEAFF.

The chain couples TRBV9 to TRBJ1-6; 7 nucleotides line up with TRBD1. The CDR3 is 16 amino acids. Trimming cost V 0 bases and J 7 bases; bases outside gene matches: 7. The germline gives CDR1 SGDLS, CDR2 YYNGEE. The CDR3 coding sequence is TGTGCCAGCAGCGTAGCTGCACAGGGGCTGAATTCACCCCTCCACTTT. Protein product: CASSVAAQGLNSPLHF.

The chain employs TRBV19 and TRBJ1-3; D gene unclear. V lost 3 bases and J 8 bases, leaving 14 bases between the germline ends. This CDR3 has 14 residues. The germline V gene has CDR1 LNHDA and CDR2 SQIVND (reference sequence). CDR3 sequence (DNA): TGTGCCAGTAGTATGGGTGGATCTGGGGACACCATATATTTT. Translation gives CASSMGGSGDTIYF.

The sample holds a few counts of this clone. The gene calls are TRBV3-1 (or the pseudogene TRBV3-2) and TRBJ2-7; weak D call: TRBD1 (5 bases). CDR3 length: 17 amino acids. CDR1 is LGHDT and CDR2 is YNNKEL in the germline V gene (reference sequence). V was trimmed by 0 bases and J by 1 base, leaving 16 bases between them. The CDR3 sequence: CASSQDRGILPSYEQYF. The CDR3 DNA reads TGTGCCAGCAGCCAAGATAGGGGAATCTTACCGTCCTACGAGCAGTACTTC.

The V gene is TRBV10-3, the J gene TRBJ1-2; no firm D call. Germline lookup yields CDR1 ENHRY and CDR2 SYGVKD. V was shortened by 0 bases and J by 4 bases, with 12 bases between the two germline ends. CDR3 size: 15 residues. The CDR3 sequence: CAISESGLGVYGYTF. CDR3 DNA sequence: TGTGCCATCAGTGAGTCCGGTTTGGGAGTCTATGGCTACACCTTC.

The CDR3 is CASSSTYLENTIYF. Written as DNA, the CDR3 is TGTGCCAGCAGCTCGACATATCTGGAAAACACCATATATTTT. This sequence joins TRBV7-6 and TRBJ1-3, with D hard to call. The V end lost 4 bases, the J end lost 6 bases, and 13 bases lay between the germline ends. The CDR3 runs to 14 residues. Germline loops: CDR1 SGHVS, CDR2 FNYEAQ. Variable domain in full (rest from reference TRBV7-6 and TRBJ1-3): GAGVSQSPRYKVTKRGQDVALRCDPISGHVSLYWYRQALGQGPEFLTYFNYEAQQDKSGLPNDRFSAERPEGSISTLTIQRTEQRDSAMYRCASSSTYLENTIYFGEGSWLTVV.

The V call is TRBV7-2, the J call TRBJ2-5; possibly TRBD2 for D (5 bases). Germline assignment: CDR1 SGHTA and CDR2 FQGNSA. The CDR3 runs 13 residues. The V gene lost 3 bases and the J gene lost 7 bases, with 12 bases spanning the gap. DNA for the CDR3: TGTGCCAGCAGCTTCGGCTTCGAGGGGACCCAGTACTTC. Its protein is CASSFGFEGTQYF.

The chain employs TRBV7-3 and TRBJ2-2; TRBD2 matches 10 bases. The CDR3 covers 18 residues. Germline V gene data show CDR1 as SGHTA and CDR2 as FQGTGA. After removal of 1 base from V and 0 bases from J, the junction contained 5 bases not matched to a gene. The CDR3 region has the DNA TGTGCCAGCAGCTTAAAAGCTAGCGGGGGATCGAACACCGGGGAGCTGTTTTTT. It encodes CASSLKASGGSNTGELFF.

This clone was found a few times. The gene calls are TRBV11-2 and TRBJ1-3; TRBD1 matches 10 bases. Germline CDR1 and CDR2: SGHAT and FQNNGV. Trimming cost V 5 bases and J 2 bases; bases outside gene matches: 3. There are 15 residues in the CDR3. The CDR3 is CASSVGQGAGNTIYF. The CDR3 DNA reads TGTGCCAGCAGCGTAGGACAGGGGGCTGGAAACACCATATATTTT.

The CDR3 protein is CASSPGTSGERLYEQYF. DNA of the CDR3: TGTGCCAGCTCACCAGGGACTAGCGGGGAACGTCTCTACGAGCAGTACTTC. The chain joins TRBV18 to TRBJ2-7; 13 nucleotides match TRBD2. The CDR3 extends over 17 amino acids. Germline V gives CDR1 KGHSH, CDR2 LQKENI. The V and J ends lost 2 bases and 3 bases, in that order; junction bases with no gene match: 7.

The chain employs TRBV19 and TRBJ1-1, with 7 nucleotides matching TRBD1. This CDR3 has 13 amino acids. Germline loops: CDR1 LNHDA, CDR2 SQIVND (reference sequence). The J segment lost 6 bases and the V segment lost 5 bases, leaving 6 bases of the junction unmatched. CDR3 in amino acids: CASSPQGRSEAFF. The CDR3 DNA is TGTGCCAGTAGTCCACAGGGGCGGTCTGAAGCTTTCTTT. The full variable domain, its missing parts supplied by reference TRBV19 and TRBJ1-1, is DGGITQSPKYLFRKEGQNVTLSCEQNLNHDAMYWYRQDPGQGLRLIYYSQIVNDFQKGDIAEGYSVSREKKESFPLTVTSAQKNPTAFYLCASSPQGRSEAFFGQGTRLTVV.

V usage is TRBV7-8 and J usage is TRBJ1-1, with D unclear. The CDR3 runs to 14 residues. V lost 5 bases to trimming and J lost 4 bases, with 14 bases between them. The V gene's germline CDR1 is SGHVS and CDR2 FQNEAQ. CDR3 coding DNA: TGTGCCAGCAGCCGAGGGTGGGTGGGCACTGAAGCTTTCTTT. It specifies CASSRGWVGTEAFF.

This chain uses TRBV7-2 with TRBJ1-4; no clear D gene. Per the germline V gene, CDR1 is SGHTA and CDR2 is FQGNSA. V lost 2 bases to trimming and J lost 1 base, with 8 bases between them. The CDR3 length is 15 residues. The CDR3 reads CASSLQVGTNEKLFF. The CDR3 DNA reads as TGTGCCAGCAGCTTACAGGTCGGAACTAATGAAAAACTGTTTTTT.

The chain couples TRBV9 to TRBJ2-7; D ambiguous. The CDR3 loop spans 15 amino acids. CDR1 and CDR2 (germline): SGDLS, YYNGEE. Trimming stripped 3 bases from V and 2 bases from J, with 15 bases between. In DNA, the CDR3 is TGTGCCAGCAGCGCCTATGTAGGCGCGGCCTACGAGCAGTACTTC. This sequence encodes CASSAYVGAAYEQYF.

The CDR3 DNA is TGTGCCAGCAGCTCTCTCCGGGGCGAAAAACTGTTTTTT. Residues: CASSSLRGEKLFF. The V gene is TRBV7-2, the J gene TRBJ1-4, with D perhaps matching TRBD1 (5 bases). Germline-derived CDR1 and CDR2 are SGHTA and FQGNSA. This CDR3 region has 13 residues. Trimming left V 4 bases short and J 8 bases short, with 11 bases between.

In this sample, this clone turned up a few times. The chain couples TRBV6-5 to TRBJ2-7; either TRBD1 or TRBD2 may fit D (5 bases each). Germline CDR1 MNHEY, CDR2 SVGAGI. The CDR3 is 12 residues long. V dropped 10 bases and J dropped 3 bases, with 13 bases sitting between them. The CDR3 DNA reads as TGTGCCACCCGGGACCGCCTCTACGAGCAGTACTTC. This translates into CATRDRLYEQYF.